This record concerns one T cell receptor (beta chain) sequence. J gave up 3 bases and V 0 bases, and 19 bases lay outside the gene matches. CDR1 and CDR2 from the germline V gene are LGHDT and YNNKEL (reference sequence). This CDR3 spans 20 amino acids. This sample stems from a study of blood T cell repertoires in COVID-19. Turning to the study itself: Donors in the United States, Italy and Spain gave samples during acute or convalescent COVID-19. The analysed material was cDNA or gDNA that came from T cells, B-cell-depleted T cells, or PBMCs.

As originally analysed: Amplification with reference gene primers provided the estimates of nucleated cell counts. The protocol was immunoSEQ multiplex PCR, while the TCRdb copy is restricted to in-frame clones and leaves out a portion. Clone size and V and J calls were adopted from that table, with D and trimming inferred from the DNA. Of some 30,000 clones in the sample, about 85% are singletons; the top ten hold approximately 18%. Sequencing input: peripheral blood. The receptor was isolated from a woman between 55 and 75 years old with active COVID-19. This chain connects TRBV3-1 (or the pseudogene TRBV3-2) to TRBJ2-5; 7 bases match TRBD2. This CDR3 is CASSQDLRGRATLLKETQYF. CDR3 coding DNA: TGTGCCAGCAGCCAAGATCTTCGGGGGAGGGCCACCCTTCTCAAAGAGACCCAGTACTTC.